This entry lists 30 T cell receptor beta chains sequenced from one sample in a study of cytomegalovirus exposure and HLA in healthy donors. With 60 Vbeta and 13 Jbeta primers, the PCR was carried out. Measured with immunoSEQ multiplex PCR; TCRdb has only the in-frame clones, and not every one. The sample lists around 140,000 clones; around 70% were seen once. The sample consisted of PBMCs. The receptors come from a male donor in good health and CMV-seronegative.

The chain uses TRBV2 and TRBJ2-7; 14 nucleotides align to TRBD2. Trimming took 2 bases from V and 5 from J; bases not matched to a gene: 11. CDR1 and CDR2 from the germline V gene are SNHLY and FYNNEI. The CDR3 covers 18 residues. This chain's CDR3 is CASSEIAFGLAGGDEQYF. The CDR3 coding sequence is TGTGCCAGCAGTGAAATTGCTTTTGGACTAGCGGGAGGAGACGAGCAGTACTTC.

This clone was counted a few times. The chain carries TRBV7-3 and TRBJ2-3; 11 bases agree with TRBD2. Germline CDR1 reads SGHTA; CDR2 reads FQGTGA. V trimming: 2 bases; J trimming: 5 bases; junction bases outside the gene matches: 0. The CDR3 is 14 amino acids. In nucleotides, the CDR3 is TGTGCCAGCAGCTTAGGACTAGCGGGAGATACGCAGTATTTT. It codes for CASSLGLAGDTQYF.

The rearrangement links TRBV11-2 to TRBJ1-4, with 7 bases identical to TRBD1. The CDR3 covers 14 residues. Trimming cost V 8 bases and J 7 bases; bases outside gene matches: 10. Germline-derived CDR1 and CDR2 are SGHAT and FQNNGV. The CDR3 spells CASAWWGQPEKLFF. The CDR3 region has the DNA TGTGCCAGCGCATGGTGGGGACAGCCTGAAAAACTGTTTTTT. Variable domain in full (rest from reference TRBV11-2 and TRBJ1-4): EAGVAQSPRYKIIEKRQSVAFWCNPISGHATLYWYQQILGQGPKLLIQFQNNGVVDDSQLPKDRFSAERLKGVDSTLKIQPAKLEDSAVYLCASAWWGQPEKLFFGSGTQLSVL.

In its sample, this clone was seen once. V usage is TRBV10-3 and J usage is TRBJ2-7; 9 positions match TRBD1. V was pared by 0 bases and J by 6 bases, with 30 bases of the junction left unmatched. The CDR3 has 23 amino acids. Germline V gene sequence: CDR1 ENHRY, CDR2 SYGVKD. The DNA of the CDR3 is TGTGCCATCAGTGAGTCGAGGTCGAGGAGACAGGGGGTCCAGACCGGATCCACCATCGAGCAGTACTTC. This codes for CAISESRSRRQGVQTGSTIEQYF.

V gene TRBV9 combines with J gene TRBJ2-5; the D gene is possibly TRBD1 (6 bases). The germline V gene has CDR1 SGDLS and CDR2 YYNGEE. V lost 3 bases and J lost 5, with 11 bases in between. This CDR3 has 13 amino acids. CDR3 loop: CASSEGVGETQYF. The DNA of the CDR3 is TGTGCCAGCAGCGAGGGGGTTGGCGAGACCCAGTACTTC.

V usage is TRBV28 and J usage is TRBJ2-3, with D unclear. With 2 bases removed from V and 0 bases from J, the gap between germline ends came to 9 bases. This CDR3 spans 15 amino acids. Germline CDR1 is MDHEN and CDR2 is SYDVKM. Here the CDR3 reads CASSLHRPSTDTQYF. Here the CDR3 DNA reads TGTGCCAGCAGTTTACACAGACCTAGCACAGATACGCAGTATTTT.

The chain employs TRBV6-5 and TRBJ2-7, with a weak D call TRBD2 (6 bases). CDR3 length: 14 amino acids. Germline V gene lookup returns CDR1 MNHEY and CDR2 SVGAGI. Trimming pared 5 bases from V and 5 bases from J, leaving 16 bases between. The CDR3 protein is CASSPTGGADEQYF. CDR3 DNA: TGTGCCAGCAGTCCAACTGGCGGGGCTGACGAGCAGTACTTC.

The gene calls are TRBV4-3 and TRBJ1-3; the D gene is possibly TRBD1 (6 bases). The CDR3 sequence is 17 residues long. CDR1 and CDR2 (germline): LGHNA, YSLEER. V was shortened by 4 bases and J by 0 bases, with 16 bases between the two germline ends. CDR3 coding DNA: TGCGCCAGCAGCCCGGACTGGGGGCTGAGCTCTGGAAACACCATATATTTT. Translation: CASSPDWGLSSGNTIYF.

Comments on this clone: This specimen includes other DNA sequences encoding the same CDR3. The rearrangement uses TRBV5-1 and TRBJ2-5; 7 bases line up with TRBD2. The CDR3 spans 15 residues. V lost 4 bases and J lost 2; bases outside the gene matches: 8. CDR1 is SGHRS and CDR2 is YFSETQ in the germline V gene. The CDR3 spells CASSPTGGGQETQYF. For the CDR3, the DNA is TGCGCCAGCAGCCCGACGGGAGGTGGGCAAGAGACCCAGTACTTC.

V is TRBV5-8 and J is TRBJ1-5, with 8 bases that match TRBD1. The CDR3 totals 16 residues. V lost 4 bases to trimming and J lost 4 bases; unmatched junction nucleotides: 10. Germline V gene sequence: CDR1 SGHTS, CDR2 YDEGEE. The CDR3 nucleotides are TGTGCCAGCAGCCCGCGGACAGGGATGGGTAATCAGCCCCAGCATTTT. Amino acid sequence: CASSPRTGMGNQPQHF.

The chain recombines TRBV11-2 with TRBJ2-7; maybe TRBD1 (6 bases). This CDR3 has 13 amino acids. The germline V gene has CDR1 SGHAT and CDR2 FQNNGV. Deletions cut 4 bases from V and 6 bases from J, with 13 bases between. CDR3 residues: CASSSLQGAEQYF. The CDR3, as DNA: TGTGCCAGCAGCTCCTTACAGGGAGCCGAGCAGTACTTC.

The chain employs TRBV11-2 and TRBJ1-6; D unclear. Germline values: CDR1 SGHAT, CDR2 FQNNGV. This CDR3 comprises 12 residues. V lost 5 bases and J 9 bases, leaving 8 bases between the germline ends. Here the CDR3 reads CASSTSTSPLHF. The DNA for the CDR3 is TGTGCCAGCAGCACTTCTACTTCACCCCTCCACTTT. The full variable domain, its missing parts supplied by reference TRBV11-2 and TRBJ1-6, is EAGVAQSPRYKIIEKRQSVAFWCNPISGHATLYWYQQILGQGPKLLIQFQNNGVVDDSQLPKDRFSAERLKGVDSTLKIQPAKLEDSAVYLCASSTSTSPLHFGNGTRLTVT.

In DNA, the CDR3 is TGCGCCAGCAGCCAAGATCGCGGGACTTTACGCGAGCAGTACTTC. This gives the protein CASSQDRGTLREQYF. The rearrangement uses TRBV4-3 and TRBJ2-7; the D gene is possibly TRBD2 (6 bases). Between the trimmed V and J ends, which lost 0 bases and 6 bases, there was a span of 15 bases. The CDR3 spans 15 residues. Germline V lookup: CDR1 LGHNA, CDR2 YSLEER.

V is TRBV5-1 and J is TRBJ2-1; the D gene is possibly TRBD2 (5 bases). Per germline, CDR1 SGHRS and CDR2 YFSETQ. The CDR3 totals 13 residues. Trimming shortened V by 4 bases and J by 4 bases, and 9 bases separated the two germline ends. The CDR3, as DNA: TGCGCCAGCAGCACGGACTCTTACAATGAGCAGTTCTTC. Amino acids: CASSTDSYNEQFF.

This chain uses TRBV13 with TRBJ1-1, with TRBD1 as a possible D gene (5 bases). The CDR3 loop spans 13 amino acids. The V and J ends lost 7 bases and 4 bases respectively, with 13 bases between them. In germline, CDR1 is PRHDT, CDR2 FYEKMQ (reference sequence). The CDR3 bases are TGTGCCAGCAACCGGGGGGGATCCACTGAAGCTTTCTTT. Its protein is CASNRGGSTEAFF.

The gene calls are TRBV6-1 and TRBJ2-5, with TRBD2 matching over 10 bases. The CDR3 has 15 residues. Per the germline V gene, CDR1 is MNHNS and CDR2 is SASEGT. Unmatched junction bases numbered 6, after V lost 6 bases and J lost 2 bases. The CDR3 sequence: CASRLAGAGQETQYF. CDR3 sequence (DNA): TGTGCCAGCAGGCTAGCGGGGGCCGGACAAGAGACCCAGTACTTC.

V usage is TRBV7-2 and J usage is TRBJ1-5, with TRBD1 identical over 7 bases. Trimming took 1 base from V and 5 from J; bases not matched to a gene: 5. The CDR3 has 15 amino acids. Germline CDR1 and CDR2: SGHTA and FQGNSA. DNA for the CDR3: TGTGCCAGCAGCTTAGGTGACAGGGTCCATCAGCCCCAGCATTTT. Its translation: CASSLGDRVHQPQHF.

This sequence joins TRBV4-2 and TRBJ2-1, with 9 nucleotides matching TRBD2. Germline assignment: CDR1 LGHNA and CDR2 YNFKEQ. V was clipped by 4 bases and J by 0 bases; unmatched bases: 4. The CDR3 extends over 16 amino acids. The CDR3 loop is CASSPRGGGSYNEQFF. The CDR3 region has the DNA TGTGCCAGCAGCCCCCGCGGGGGGGGCTCCTACAATGAGCAGTTCTTC.

This chain uses TRBV6-5 with TRBJ2-3, with D unclear. Germline lookup yields CDR1 MNHEY and CDR2 SVGAGI. V was pared by 8 bases and J by 2 bases, with 11 bases between. The CDR3 consists of 13 residues. In nucleotides, the CDR3 is TGTGCCAGCTCCAACGCGAACACAGATACGCAGTATTTT. As protein: CASSNANTDTQYF.

This clone was detected only once. V gene TRBV18 combines with J gene TRBJ1-2; D remains unclear. CDR1 is KGHSH and CDR2 is LQKENI in the germline V gene. V gave up 6 bases and J gave up 4 bases, with 12 bases separating them. There are 13 residues in the CDR3. CDR3 in DNA: TGTGCCAGCTCGCTACAGCTAATCTATGGCTACACCTTC. Translation gives CASSLQLIYGYTF. The whole variable domain, filled in from reference TRBV18 and TRBJ1-2, reads NAGVMQNPRHLVRRRGQEARLRCSPMKGHSHVYWYRQLPEEGLKFMVYLQKENIIDESGMPKERFSAEFPKEGPSILRIQQVVRGDSAAYFCASSLQLIYGYTFGSGTRLTVV.

This sequence joins TRBV28 and TRBJ2-5; TRBD2 aligns across 7 bases. This CDR3 is 14 amino acids long. J lost 4 bases, V lost 5 bases, and 7 bases had no gene match. The germline V gene encodes CDR1 MDHEN and CDR2 SYDVKM. The CDR3 DNA reads as TGTGCCAGCAGTCCCCGGGCGGGAGTAGAGACCCAGTACTTC. This translates into CASSPRAGVETQYF.

The J gene is TRBJ2-5, the V gene TRBV5-1, with 11 bases matching TRBD1. J gave up 5 bases and V 1 base, and 16 bases lay outside the gene matches. CDR1 and CDR2 (germline): SGHRS, YFSETQ. The CDR3 runs 19 residues. The CDR3 DNA is TGCGCCAGCAGCTTGATTGGGACAGGGGGTCTTGGAAGTTGGGAGACCCAGTACTTC. Translated: CASSLIGTGGLGSWETQYF.

The rearrangement links TRBV10-3 to TRBJ2-1, with TRBD2 matching 10 bases. Germline CDR1 ENHRY, CDR2 SYGVKD. The CDR3 covers 14 residues. V was clipped by 6 bases and J by 4 bases; unmatched bases: 3. This CDR3 is CAISGLADYNEQFF. The CDR3 DNA reads TGTGCCATCAGCGGACTAGCGGATTACAATGAGCAGTTCTTC.

This chain uses TRBV27 with TRBJ2-1; D is unresolved. CDR1 MNHEY and CDR2 SMNVEV come from the germline V gene (reference sequence). CDR3 length: 11 amino acids. Trimming removed 3 bases from V and 6 bases from J, with 3 bases in between. CDR3 loop: CASSFSNEQFF. The CDR3 nucleotides are TGTGCCAGCAGTTTCAGCAATGAGCAGTTCTTC.

This clone is medium-sized in the sample. J is TRBJ1-1 and V is TRBV28, with D perhaps TRBD1 (6 bases). Germline V lookup: CDR1 MDHEN, CDR2 SYDVKM. This CDR3 has 14 residues. Between the trimmed V and J ends, which lost 5 bases and 0 bases, there was a span of 10 bases. The CDR3 DNA sequence: TGTGCCAGCAGTACGGGACAAGTGAACACTGAAGCTTTCTTT. Its protein product is CASSTGQVNTEAFF.

V and J are TRBV9 and TRBJ2-1, with 11 bases lining up with TRBD2. Germline lookup yields CDR1 SGDLS and CDR2 YYNGEE. The CDR3 loop spans 16 amino acids. V lost 3 bases and J lost 5; bases outside the gene matches: 7. The chain's CDR3 is CASSATIAGGNNEQFF. The CDR3 DNA reads TGTGCCAGCAGCGCGACGATAGCGGGAGGGAACAATGAGCAGTTCTTC.

In regard to this clone: At one boundary the junction diverges from the germline segment, which might be a read error. The J gene is TRBJ1-2, the V gene TRBV28; weak D call: TRBD1 (5 bases). This CDR3 contains 14 residues. The V gene's germline CDR1 is MDHEN and CDR2 SYDVKM. The DNA of the CDR3 is TGTGCCAGCATTTTAGGCTCCCAGGGCTATGGCTACACCTTC. It codes for CASILGSQGYGYTF.

V and J are TRBV18 and TRBJ2-7; 11 positions agree with TRBD1. Trimming at V came to 2 bases and at J to 4 bases, leaving 10 bases not matched to a gene. Per the germline V gene, CDR1 is KGHSH and CDR2 is LQKENI. CDR3 length: 17 amino acids. The chain's CDR3 is CASSPRTGGAGKYEQYF. In DNA form, the CDR3 reads TGTGCCAGCTCACCAAGGACAGGGGGCGCGGGAAAGTACGAGCAGTACTTC.

The CDR3 loop is CASGYDRTYEQYF. DNA for the CDR3: TGCGCCAGCGGATACGACAGAACCTACGAGCAGTACTTC. The chain joins TRBV5-1 to TRBJ2-7, with D tentatively TRBD1 (5 bases). In germline, CDR1 is SGHRS, CDR2 YFSETQ. Deletions cut 7 bases from V and 2 bases from J, with 13 bases between. The CDR3 has 13 residues.

The V call is TRBV2, the J call TRBJ1-5; 10 bases map to TRBD1. CDR3 length: 15 residues. Per germline, CDR1 SNHLY and CDR2 FYNNEI. The J segment lost 1 base and the V segment lost 6 bases, leaving 3 bases of the junction unmatched. CDR3 residues: CASRWTGGSNQPQHF. CDR3 in DNA: TGTGCCAGCAGATGGACAGGGGGGAGCAATCAGCCCCAGCATTTT.